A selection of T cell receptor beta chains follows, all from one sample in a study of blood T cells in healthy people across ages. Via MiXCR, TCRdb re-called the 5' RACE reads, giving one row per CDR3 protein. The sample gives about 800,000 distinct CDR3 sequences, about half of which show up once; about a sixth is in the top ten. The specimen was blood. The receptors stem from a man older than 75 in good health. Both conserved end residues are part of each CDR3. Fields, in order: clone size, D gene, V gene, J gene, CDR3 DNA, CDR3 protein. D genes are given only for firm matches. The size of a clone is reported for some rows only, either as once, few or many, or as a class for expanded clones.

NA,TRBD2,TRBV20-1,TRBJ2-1,TGCAGTGCTAGAGACCCGGGACTAGCGGGAGAGGGTGAGCAGTTCTTC,CSARDPGLAGEGEQFF
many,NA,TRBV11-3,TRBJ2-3,TGTGCCAGCAGCTTATCGGGACCGAGCACAGATACGCAGTATTTT,CASSLSGPSTDTQYF
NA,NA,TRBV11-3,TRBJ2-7,TGTGCCAGCAGCTTAGGACGCGTTGCCGAGCAGTACTTC,CASSLGRVAEQYF
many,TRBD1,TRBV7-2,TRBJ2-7,TGTGCCAGCAGCCGCGACGGGACAGGGTCGGGTGAGCAGTACTTC,CASSRDGTGSGEQYF
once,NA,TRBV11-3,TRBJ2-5,TGTGCCAGCAGCCAAAACCGGGACTCTGAGCAGTACTTC,CASSQNRDSEQYF
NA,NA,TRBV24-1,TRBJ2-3,TGTGCCACCAGTGACGACAGGTTAGCGAATACGCAGTATTTT,CATSDDRLANTQYF
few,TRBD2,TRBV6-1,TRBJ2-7,TGTGCCAGCAGTGAACTTCTGGGACTAGCGGGCCTAGAGATATCCTACGAGCAGTACTTC,CASSELLGLAGLEISYEQYF
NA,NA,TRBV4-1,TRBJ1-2,TGCGCCAGCAGCCAAGAGGGAGGGATTAACTATGGCTACACCTTC,CASSQEGGINYGYTF
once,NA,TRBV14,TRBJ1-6,TGTGCCAGCAGCCAAGGCAATTCACCCCCCCACTTT,CASSQGNSPPHF
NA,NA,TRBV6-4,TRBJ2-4,TGTGCCAGCAGCGAGACATGGAAGGCCAAAAACATTCAGTACTTC,CASSETWKAKNIQYF
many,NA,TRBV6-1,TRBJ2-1,TGTGCCAGCAGTGAATATGGCAATGAGCAGTTCTTC,CASSEYGNEQFF
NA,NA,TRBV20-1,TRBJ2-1,TGCAGTGCTAGAGGGACCAATCAGGTTTACAATGAGCAGTTCTTC,CSARGTNQVYNEQFF
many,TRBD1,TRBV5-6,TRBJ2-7,TGTGCCAGCAGGATCCAGGGGGTAGACACCTACGAGCAGTACTTC,CASRIQGVDTYEQYF
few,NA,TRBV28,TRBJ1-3,TGTGCCAGTGTGACAGGCGCTGGAAACACCATATATTTT,CASVTGAGNTIYF
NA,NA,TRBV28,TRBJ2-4,TGTGCCAGCAGCCCTTCTCTTGGTGCCAAAAACATTCAGTACTTC,CASSPSLGAKNIQYF
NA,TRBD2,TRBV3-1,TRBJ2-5,TGTGCCAGCAGCCAAGATCCTAGGCTAGCGGGACGAGAGGCCCAGTACTTC,CASSQDPRLAGREAQYF
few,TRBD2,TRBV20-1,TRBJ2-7,TGCAGTGCTAGGCAGGGAATCGGGCTAGCGGGAGCCTACGAGCAGTACTTC,CSARQGIGLAGAYEQYF
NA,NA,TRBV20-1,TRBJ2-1,TGCAGTGCTAGCCAGGACTATCCAACCTCCTACAATGAGCAGTTCTTC,CSASQDYPTSYNEQFF
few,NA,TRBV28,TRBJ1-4,TGTGCCAGCAGTCAAGGACAGTCGAATAATGAAAAACTGTTTTTT,CASSQGQSNNEKLFF
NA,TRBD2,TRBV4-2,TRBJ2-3,TGTGCCAGCAGCCAAGATTGGACTAGCGGGAGTCCCACAGATACGCAGTATTTT,CASSQDWTSGSPTDTQYF
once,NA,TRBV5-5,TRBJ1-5,TGTGCCAGCAGCTTGATTCCAGTAGGGGCTAATCAGCCCCAGCATTTT,CASSLIPVGANQPQHF
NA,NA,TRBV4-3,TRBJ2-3,TGCGCCAGCAGCCACCACTCAGATACGCAGTATTTT,CASSHHSDTQYF
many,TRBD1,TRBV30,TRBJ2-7,TGTGCCTGGAGTTACGGGACAGACTTCTCCTACGAGCAGTACTTC,CAWSYGTDFSYEQYF
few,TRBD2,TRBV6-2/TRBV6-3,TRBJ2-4,TGTGCCAGCAGTTACCCAAGACTAGCGGGATTGAGTGAGCAGTACTTC,CASSYPRLAGLSEQYF
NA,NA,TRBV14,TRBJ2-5,TGTGCCAGCAGCCGCAGTCCCCAAGAGACCCAGTACTTC,CASSRSPQETQYF
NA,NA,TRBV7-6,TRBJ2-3,TGTGCCAGCAGCTTGGACGGGAGTCGGGCAGATACGCAGTATTTT,CASSLDGSRADTQYF
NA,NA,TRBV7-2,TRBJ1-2,TGTGCCAGCAGCTTAGGCGGGGGCCGCTATGGCTACACCTTC,CASSLGGGRYGYTF
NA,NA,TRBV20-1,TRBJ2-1,TGCAGTGTTATACGGCCTGGGACAGAGCAGTTCTTC,CSVIRPGTEQFF
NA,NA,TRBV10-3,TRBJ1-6,TGTGCCATCAGTGAGCTGGGCAAGAATTCACCCCTCCACTTT,CAISELGKNSPLHF
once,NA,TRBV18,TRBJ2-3,TGTGCCAGCTCACCAGACAGGTCCATAGATACGCAGTATTTT,CASSPDRSIDTQYF
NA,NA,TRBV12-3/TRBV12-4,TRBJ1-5,TGTGCCAGCAGTTCTGGGAGTGCTAGGGGTCAGCCCCAGCATTTT,CASSSGSARGQPQHF
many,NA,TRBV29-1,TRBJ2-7,TGCAGCGGGGCACAGGGATTCGTCGGCTCCTACGAGCAGTACTTC,CSGAQGFVGSYEQYF
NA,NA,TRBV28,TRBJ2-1,TGTGCCAGCAGTTTATTGTTGGGCGAGCAGTTCTTC,CASSLLLGEQFF
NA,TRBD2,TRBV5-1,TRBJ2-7,TGCGCCAGCAGCATCCAGATAGCGGGAGTGGGCAATGAGCAGTACTTC,CASSIQIAGVGNEQYF
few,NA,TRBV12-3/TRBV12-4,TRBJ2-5,TGTGCCAGCAGTTTCCACACCTCCGGGGGCGAGACCCAGTACTTC,CASSFHTSGGETQYF
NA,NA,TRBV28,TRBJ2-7,TGTGCCAGCAGTTTAACCCCCCCCGGGACGACAGACGAGCAGTACTTC,CASSLTPPGTTDEQYF
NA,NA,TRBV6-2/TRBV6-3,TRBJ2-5,TGTGCCAGCACCATCCCCGGCAGACAAGAGACCCAGTACTTC,CASTIPGRQETQYF
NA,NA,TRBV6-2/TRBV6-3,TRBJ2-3,TGTGCCAGCAGTTCCCGCAGTAGCGGCCCAGATACGCAGTATTTT,CASSSRSSGPDTQYF
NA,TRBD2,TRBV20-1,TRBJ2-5,TGCAGTGCTCCCGGGACTAGCGGCCACCGGGAGACCCAGTACTTC,CSAPGTSGHRETQYF
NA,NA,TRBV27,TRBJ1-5,TGTGCCAGCAGTGCGCCCGGGGGTGGCAATCAGCCCCAGCATTTT,CASSAPGGGNQPQHF
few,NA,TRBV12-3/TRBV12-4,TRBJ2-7,TGTGCCAGCAGTTTGGTAGGGACCTACGAGCAGTACTTC,CASSLVGTYEQYF
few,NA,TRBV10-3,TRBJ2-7,TGTGCCATCACCCTGGGACCCTCCTACGAGCAGTACTTC,CAITLGPSYEQYF
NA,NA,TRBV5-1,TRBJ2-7,TGCGCCAGCAGCTCCCGTCGGACTCCCAGCTCCTACAATGAGCAGTACTTC,CASSSRRTPSSYNEQYF
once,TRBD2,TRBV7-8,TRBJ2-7,TGTGCCAGCAGCCCCCAACTAGCGGGAGGCCACGAGCAGTACTTC,CASSPQLAGGHEQYF
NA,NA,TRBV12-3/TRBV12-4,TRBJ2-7,TGTGCCGGCAGTCAATCCTACGAGCAGTACTTC,CAGSQSYEQYF
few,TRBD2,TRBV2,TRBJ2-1,TGTGCCAGCACCCAAGGCAGCGGGAGGGCCCAGGGGCCGAATGAGCAGTTCTTC,CASTQGSGRAQGPNEQFF
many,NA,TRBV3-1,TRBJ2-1,TGTGCCAGCAGCCAAGATACGGGAGATTTTTGGAATGAGCAGTTCTTC,CASSQDTGDFWNEQFF
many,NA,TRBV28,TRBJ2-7,TGTGCCAGCAGTTTATCCGACTCATACGAGCAGTACTTC,CASSLSDSYEQYF
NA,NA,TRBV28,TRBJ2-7,TGTGCCAGCCTTCGACAGAGACAGGCCCCCTACGAGCAGTACTTC,CASLRQRQAPYEQYF
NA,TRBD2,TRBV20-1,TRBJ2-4,TGCAGTGCTCCGACTAGCGGGGGTAACATTCAGTACTTC,CSAPTSGGNIQYF
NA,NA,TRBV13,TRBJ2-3,TGTGCCAGCAGCGAGGACACAAATGCGGAAGATACGCAGTATTTT,CASSEDTNAEDTQYF
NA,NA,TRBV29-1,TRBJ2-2,TGCAGCGGATCAAGCTCCGTAGGGACCGGGGAGCTGTTTTTT,CSGSSSVGTGELFF
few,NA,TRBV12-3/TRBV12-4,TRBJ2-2,TGTGCCAGCACCCTGGGGATTTCCGGGGAGCTGTTTTTT,CASTLGISGELFF
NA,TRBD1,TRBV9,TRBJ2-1,TGTGCCAGCAGCGTGGGGGACAGGGTAGAGACCCAGTTCTTC,CASSVGDRVETQFF
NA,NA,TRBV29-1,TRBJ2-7,TGCAGCGTATCAACTACCGGGAGAGGCGAGCAGTACTTC,CSVSTTGRGEQYF